The 24 T cell receptor beta chains below were found in one sample sequenced in a study of control samples from healthy donors and cancer patients (dated by TCRdb to 2018 to 2020). The library came from the immunoSEQ multiplex PCR assay. Not all clones reach the TCRdb copy of this immuneACCESS table, which keeps in-frame sequences only. Checked studies attribute under half of the gap to unresolved V genes and leave the rest unexplained. The sample yields fewer than 130,000 clones; approximately 90% were counted once. Less than 4% of the sample rests with the top ten. The sequenced material came from PBMCs. The receptors shown here come from an older woman with lung cancer.

This clone was counted a few times. CDR3 coding DNA: TGTGCCAGCAGTTCCGCTCCGGGACAGTACTACGAGCAGTACTTC. Translated: CASSSAPGQYYEQYF. This sequence joins TRBV6-5 and TRBJ2-7, with 7 bases that match TRBD1. Germline CDR1 reads MNHEY; CDR2 reads SVGAGI. The trim removed 4 bases at V and 3 bases at J, leaving 9 bases unmatched. This CDR3 has 15 amino acids.

The sample holds one count of this clone. The CDR3: CASSPLLAATEAFF. CDR3 coding DNA: TGTGCCAGCAGCCCGCTACTCGCGGCGACTGAAGCTTTCTTT. The V gene is TRBV3-1 (or the pseudogene TRBV3-2), the J gene TRBJ1-1; D remains ambiguous. With 4 bases removed from V and 5 bases from J, the gap between germline ends came to 14 bases. Per germline, CDR1 LGHDT and CDR2 YNNKEL (reference sequence). The CDR3 loop spans 14 amino acids.

This chain uses TRBV10-3 with TRBJ2-1; 9 positions match TRBD1. Germline CDR1 is ENHRY and CDR2 is SYGVKD. The ends lost 4 bases at V and 8 bases at J; junction bases unmatched: 12. This CDR3 region has 16 residues. CDR3 sequence (DNA): TGTGCCATCAGTGGGGATCTTACAGGGGGCAAGGATGAGCAGTTCTTC. It codes for CAISGDLTGGKDEQFF.

In DNA form, the CDR3 reads TGCGCCAGCAGCCAAGGGGCTGGACTGATGAACACTGAAGCTTTCTTT. Residues: CASSQGAGLMNTEAFF. This chain connects TRBV4-1 to TRBJ1-1; D unclear. Germline V gene sequence: CDR1 MGHRA, CDR2 YSYEKL. This CDR3 has 16 residues. Trimming left V 1 base short and J 0 bases short, with 12 bases between.

The CDR3, as DNA: TGTGCCACCAGAAGGCGATCACCTTTCTATGGCTACACCTTC. Its protein is CATRRRSPFYGYTF. The J gene is TRBJ1-2, the V gene TRBV24-1; D is undetermined. Germline CDR1 KGHDR, CDR2 SFDVKD. V was pared by 7 bases and J by 4 bases, with 15 bases between. This CDR3 has 14 residues.

This chain uses TRBV29-1 with TRBJ1-1; possible D gene TRBD1, 5 bases. The V and J ends lost 4 bases and 1 base respectively, with 13 bases between them. This CDR3 comprises 14 residues. Germline V gene data show CDR1 as SQVTM and CDR2 as ANQGSEA. CDR3 residues: CSVVYAGPNTEAFF. In nucleotides, the CDR3 is TGCAGCGTTGTGTACGCAGGGCCGAACACTGAAGCTTTCTTT.

This clone was observed a handful of times. The rearrangement joins TRBV11-1 to TRBJ1-2; D perhaps matches TRBD1 (6 bases). Trimming cost V 5 bases and J 7 bases, with 14 bases left between them. The CDR3 runs 13 residues. The germline CDR1 and CDR2 sequences are SGHAT and FQDESV (reference sequence). In DNA, the CDR3 is TGTGCCAGCAGCCCTGGGACACGGAGTGGCTACACCTTC. Encoded protein: CASSPGTRSGYTF.

J is TRBJ2-3 and V is TRBV6-5; D is unclear. This CDR3 comprises 14 residues. V lost 4 bases and J lost 0, with 8 bases in between. Germline loops: CDR1 MNHEY, CDR2 SVGAGI. The CDR3 DNA follows: TGTGCCAGCAGTTTACAGTCTAGCACAGATACGCAGTATTTT. This sequence encodes CASSLQSSTDTQYF.

V and J are TRBV7-2 and TRBJ2-2; the D gene is possibly TRBD2 (5 bases). The V and J ends lost 1 base and 4 bases respectively, with 7 bases between them. Germline CDR1 and CDR2: SGHTA and FQGNSA. This CDR3 contains 14 residues. CDR3 DNA: TGTGCCAGCAGCTTAGGCGGGCGCACCGGGGAGCTGTTTTTT. Protein: CASSLGGRTGELFF.

This clone appeared a few times. The rearrangement uses TRBV7-8 and TRBJ2-1; the D is unclear. The germline V gene encodes CDR1 SGHVS and CDR2 FQNEAQ. V dropped 2 bases and J dropped 2 bases, with 7 bases sitting between them. CDR3 size: 14 residues. This chain's CDR3 is CASSLTPTYNEQFF. In DNA, the CDR3 is TGTGCCAGCAGCTTAACGCCAACCTACAATGAGCAGTTCTTC.

This clone was detected once. The chain couples TRBV30 to TRBJ1-1, with D perhaps TRBD1 (5 bases). V shed 3 bases and J shed 4 bases, with 18 bases lying between them. The CDR3 covers 15 residues. Germline CDR1 and CDR2: GTSNPN and SVGIG (reference sequence). The DNA for the CDR3 is TGTGCCTGGAGCATCCATGCAGGGAGATTCACTGAAGCTTTCTTT. It yields the protein CAWSIHAGRFTEAFF.

The J gene is TRBJ2-5, the V gene TRBV6-5; D is unresolved. Germline assignment: CDR1 MNHEY and CDR2 SVGAGI. Trimming left V 7 bases short and J 5 bases short, with 11 bases between. The CDR3 is made up of 12 amino acids. The CDR3 nucleotides read TGTGCCAGCACAGGACCAGAGGAGACCCAGTACTTC. Residues: CASTGPEETQYF.

The chain is built from TRBV24-1 and TRBJ2-2; D gene uncertain. This CDR3 is built from 15 residues. Trimming pared 1 base from V and 2 bases from J, leaving 7 bases between. CDR1 is KGHDR and CDR2 is SFDVKD in the germline V gene. Here the CDR3 reads CATSDLRRNTGELFF. CDR3 nucleotide sequence: TGTGCCACCAGTGATTTAAGGAGAAACACCGGGGAGCTGTTTTTT.

The chain joins TRBV18 to TRBJ1-3; possible D gene TRBD1, 5 bases. Trimming pared 3 bases from V and 4 bases from J, leaving 10 bases between. Germline CDR1 reads KGHSH; CDR2 reads LQKENI. The CDR3 runs to 14 residues. The CDR3 bases are TGTGCCAGCTCACCGAGGGGCAACGGAAACACCATATATTTT. Translating gives CASSPRGNGNTIYF.

This rearrangement joins TRBV18 to TRBJ1-6, with a tentative D call TRBD1 (6 bases). Per germline, CDR1 KGHSH and CDR2 LQKENI. V was pared by 4 bases and J by 7 bases, with 20 bases between. CDR3 size: 17 residues. The CDR3 nucleotides read TGTGCCAGCTCACTTTATTTCCCGGGACAAACAAATTCACCCCTCCACTTT. Its protein is CASSLYFPGQTNSPLHF.

V and J are TRBV7-2 and TRBJ1-6; weak D call: TRBD1 (5 bases). Trimming took off 2 bases at V and 10 bases at J, with 15 bases between the two ends. The germline CDR1 and CDR2 sequences are SGHTA and FQGNSA. The CDR3 extends over 15 amino acids. CDR3 DNA sequence: TGTGCCAGCAGCTTATCGGTAGGGGAGGGCTCACCCCTCCACTTT. It specifies CASSLSVGEGSPLHF. Full variable domain (missing parts from reference TRBV7-2 and TRBJ1-6): GAGVSQSPSNKVTEKGKDVELRCDPISGHTALYWYRQSLGQGLEFLIYFQGNSAPDKSGLPSDRFSAERTGGSVSTLTIQRTQQEDSAVYLCASSLSVGEGSPLHFGNGTRLTVT.

The chain uses TRBV7-9 and TRBJ2-2; TRBD2 aligns across 12 bases. Per the germline V gene, CDR1 is SEHNR and CDR2 is FQNEAQ (reference sequence). CDR3 length equals 16 residues. Trimming at V came to 6 bases and at J to 6 bases, leaving 8 bases not matched to a gene. The CDR3 protein is CASRTSGSGGAGELFF. CDR3 sequence (DNA): TGTGCCAGCAGGACTAGCGGGAGTGGTGGGGCCGGGGAGCTGTTTTTT. The entire variable domain, with the rest obtained from reference TRBV7-9 and TRBJ2-2, is as follows: DTGVSQNPRHKITKRGQNVTFRCDPISEHNRLYWYRQTLGQGPEFLTYFQNEAQLEKSRLLSDRFSAERPKGSFSTLEIQRTEQGDSAMYLCASRTSGSGGAGELFFGEGSRLTVL.

The chain links TRBV30 to TRBJ2-5, with 7 bases identical to TRBD2. Germline V CDR1 and CDR2: GTSNPN, SVGIG (reference sequence). This CDR3 region has 14 residues. The V gene end was trimmed by 4 bases and the J gene end by 5 bases; junction bases not matched to a gene: 10. The chain's CDR3 is CAWNGGGGVETQYF. CDR3 nucleotides: TGTGCCTGGAATGGTGGGGGAGGGGTGGAGACCCAGTACTTC.

V and J are TRBV6-5 and TRBJ1-5; the match to TRBD1 covers 7 bases. From germline, CDR1 is MNHEY and CDR2 SVGAGI. V trimming: 4 bases; J trimming: 2 bases; junction bases outside the gene matches: 2. The CDR3 covers 14 residues. CDR3 bases: TGTGCCAGCAGTTCCGACAGGGGCAATCAGCCCCAGCATTTT. Its protein is CASSSDRGNQPQHF.

V and J are TRBV19 and TRBJ1-1; unclear D gene. The CDR3 is made up of 12 amino acids. Germline CDR1 and CDR2: LNHDA and SQIVND (reference sequence). Trimming shortened V by 7 bases and J by 4 bases, and 10 bases separated the two germline ends. CDR3 nucleotide sequence: TGTGCCAGTACCGATCGGGGCACTGAAGCTTTCTTT. Translating it yields CASTDRGTEAFF.

The J gene is TRBJ1-1, the V gene TRBV18; D possibly corresponds to TRBD1 (6 bases). Germline V gives CDR1 KGHSH, CDR2 LQKENI. The CDR3 spans 14 residues. V lost 2 bases and J 2 bases, leaving 9 bases between the germline ends. The CDR3 DNA reads as TGTGCCAGCTCACCAACAGGGCAAAACACTGAAGCTTTCTTT. As protein: CASSPTGQNTEAFF.

The V call is TRBV7-2, the J call TRBJ1-4; 8 positions agree with TRBD1. CDR3 length: 14 amino acids. V gave up 7 bases and J gave up 3 bases; unmatched junction bases: 4. Per germline, CDR1 SGHTA and CDR2 FQGNSA. The CDR3 region has the DNA TGTGCCAGCACCCCAGGGGGCCCTAATGAAAAACTGTTTTTT. Protein sequence: CASTPGGPNEKLFF.

V usage is TRBV5-5 and J usage is TRBJ1-2; maybe TRBD1 (5 bases). Trimming removed 0 bases from V and 3 bases from J, with 12 bases in between. CDR1 and CDR2 from the germline V gene are SGHKS and YYEKEE (reference sequence). This CDR3 comprises 15 residues. In DNA form, the CDR3 reads TGTGCCAGCAGCTTGGCGGGGGGAGAGCACTATGGCTACACCTTC. As protein: CASSLAGGEHYGYTF.

The J gene is TRBJ1-3, the V gene TRBV10-3; TRBD1 agrees at 10 bases. Germline-derived CDR1 and CDR2 are ENHRY and SYGVKD. V was pared by 6 bases and J by 4 bases, with 6 bases of the junction left unmatched. The CDR3 loop spans 15 amino acids. The CDR3 protein is CAIRTDRGPGNTIYF. CDR3 in DNA: TGTGCCATCAGGACCGACAGGGGGCCCGGAAACACCATATATTTT.